This is a list of T cell receptor beta chains from one sample in a study of T cells in Graves' hyperthyroidism and ophthalmopathy. MiXCR, run by TCRdb on the multiplex PCR reads, gives a single entry per CDR3 protein. The sample holds hundreds of thousands of distinct CDR3 sequences; around 13% are singletons and the top ten take around 9.2%. Sequencing was done on a sample of blood. The receptors stem from a woman between 18 and 29 years old with Graves' hyperthyroidism. CDR3s include the opening cysteine and the closing phenylalanine or tryptophan. D genes are given only for firm matches. The listing skips clone size in some rows; elsewhere it reads once, few, many or a size class.

j_call	clone_size	d_call	v_call	cdr3_aa	cdr3_nt
TRBJ1-1	many	.	TRBV10-3	CAISPRAGTTEAFF	TGTGCCATCAGTCCAAGGGCAGGGACCACTGAAGCTTTCTTT
TRBJ2-2	many	TRBD2	TRBV27	CASSSSSGRAELLTGELFF	TGTGCCAGCAGTTCCTCTAGCGGGAGGGCCGAATTGCTCACCGGGGAGCTGTTTTTT
TRBJ2-7	many	.	TRBV2	CASRTRAYEQYF	TGTGCCAGCAGGACTCGGGCCTACGAGCAGTACTTC
TRBJ1-5	many	TRBD1	TRBV5-5	CASSLGARGDQPQHF	TGTGCCAGCAGCTTGGGGGCCAGGGGGGATCAGCCCCAGCATTTT
TRBJ2-4	once	TRBD1	TRBV5-5	CASSLGTRTGATIQYF	TGTGCCAGCAGCTTGGGTACCCGGACAGGAGCGACCATTCAGTACTTC
TRBJ1-2	many	.	TRBV7-8	CASSVRLPKNYGYTF	TGTGCCAGCAGCGTTCGGCTTCCCAAGAACTATGGCTACACCTTC
TRBJ2-4	few	.	TRBV7-2	CASSPTRTVNIQYF	TGTGCCAGCAGCCCGACTCGGACAGTAAACATTCAGTACTTC
TRBJ1-2	many	TRBD1	TRBV27	CASSPSDRVRYGYTF	TGTGCCAGCAGTCCTTCGGACAGGGTGCGGTATGGCTACACCTTC
TRBJ1-1	many	.	TRBV2	CASRPRTGTTEAFF	TGTGCCAGCAGGCCCAGAACAGGGACCACTGAAGCTTTCTTT
TRBJ2-7	.	TRBD1	TRBV5-1	CASRGTGPYEQYF	TGCGCCAGCCGGGGGACAGGCCCCTACGAGCAGTACTTC
TRBJ2-7	many	.	TRBV9	CASSVWSEQYF	TGTGCCAGCAGCGTTTGGAGCGAGCAGTACTTC
TRBJ1-1	.	.	TRBV5-6	CASSLRGAEAFF	TGTGCCAGCAGCTTAAGGGGCGCTGAAGCTTTCTTT
TRBJ2-2	few	.	TRBV29-1	CSVGGDTGELFF	TGCAGCGTTGGAGGGGACACCGGGGAGCTGTTTTTT
TRBJ2-7	many	TRBD2	TRBV12-3/TRBV12-4	CASSPQAGGTYEQYF	TGTGCCAGCAGTCCCCAAGCGGGAGGGACCTACGAGCAGTACTTC
TRBJ1-1	many	.	TRBV7-9	CASSLAVGQNTEAFF	TGTGCCAGCAGCTTAGCTGTCGGGCAGAACACTGAAGCTTTCTTT